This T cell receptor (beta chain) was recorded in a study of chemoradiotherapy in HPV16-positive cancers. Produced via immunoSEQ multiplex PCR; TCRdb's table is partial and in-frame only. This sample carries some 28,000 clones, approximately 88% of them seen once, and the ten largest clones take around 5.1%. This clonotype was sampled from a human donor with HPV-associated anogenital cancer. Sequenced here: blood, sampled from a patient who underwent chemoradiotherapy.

CDR3 loop: CASSENRGGATQYF. DNA for the CDR3: TGTGCCAGCAGTGAAAACCGCGGGGGCGCGACCCAGTACTTC. V is TRBV25-1 and J is TRBJ2-5, with TRBD2 as a possible D gene (7 bases). CDR1 and CDR2 from the germline V gene are MGHDK and SYGVNS. The CDR3 covers 14 residues. Trimming stripped 2 bases from V and 7 bases from J, with 14 bases between. The full variable domain, its missing parts supplied by reference TRBV25-1 and TRBJ2-5, is EADIYQTPRYLVIGTGKKITLECSQTMGHDKMYWYQQDPGMELHLIHYSYGVNSTEKGDLSSESTVSRIRTEHFPLTLESARPSHTSQYLCASSENRGGATQYFGPGTRLLVL.